The clone carrying this TCR beta chain is a singleton in its sample. Its antigen is as yet unknown. This entry is derived from a study of neoadjuvant anti-PD-1 for oral cavity cancer. Background on the study: Patients without progression received a fourth nivolumab dose around day 43, then surgical resection on days 50-56. Study-wide results and limits: Higher pretreatment blood Treg/Th17 ratios correlated with higher pretreatment blood and lower post-treatment tumor TCRbeta clonality.

The V gene lost 5 bases and the J gene lost 0 bases, with 11 bases spanning the gap. CDR3 length: 15 amino acids. Germline V gene data show CDR1 as SGHTA and CDR2 as FQGNSA. PBMCs were not maintained or expanded in culture before analysis. Profiling relied on immunoSEQ multiplex PCR, and the TCRdb table lists in-frame clones only, not all of them. The table lists approximately 72,000 clones, 65% to 85% of them singletons. The material was PBMCs, obtained before nivolumab (anti-PD-1) treatment. This rearrangement joins TRBV7-2 to TRBJ2-1; D is uncertain. This TCR was sampled from a person aged 40 to 85 with oral cavity squamous cell carcinoma. CDR3 nucleotide sequence: TGTGCCAGCAGCCTCTTCCCCAGCTCCTACAATGAGCAGTTCTTC. This gives the protein CASSLFPSSYNEQFF.